Each of the 5 T cell receptor beta chains below was sequenced from the same sample in a study of shared clonotypes between healthy human individuals. This table comes from immunoSEQ multiplex PCR, and its TCRdb copy is limited to in-frame clones, with some not included. The sample lists about 1.1 million clones, 70% to 80% seen once, with 0.55% to 0.7% in the top ten. The sequenced sample was memory CD4+ T cells from PBMCs. Subset reported: CD45RA-negative fraction. The receptors derive from a man younger than 35 in good health. Some clones in this sample may be carry-over from other donors' samples.

The chain employs TRBV11-2 and TRBJ2-7; 10 bases are a match to TRBD1. The CDR3 is made up of 16 amino acids. In germline, CDR1 is SGHAT, CDR2 FQNNGV. Trimming removed 5 bases from V and 5 bases from J; junction bases left unmatched: 12. This CDR3 is CASSNVRTGGIHEQYF. The CDR3 DNA follows: TGTGCCAGCAGCAACGTGCGGACAGGGGGTATCCACGAGCAGTACTTC.

V gene TRBV5-5 combines with J gene TRBJ2-7; TRBD1 aligns across 8 bases. This CDR3 comprises 15 residues. Germline V CDR1 and CDR2: SGHKS, YYEKEE (reference sequence). V was pared by 1 base and J by 3 bases, with 6 bases of the junction left unmatched. This CDR3 reads CASSLLGQGLYEQYF. Written as DNA, the CDR3 is TGTGCCAGCAGCTTGCTTGGACAGGGACTCTACGAGCAGTACTTC.

In nucleotides, the CDR3 is TGTGCCAGCAATTATGGGGGGAAGAACACTGAAGCTTTCTTT. This gives the protein CASNYGGKNTEAFF. The genes are TRBV28 and TRBJ1-1; a possible D gene is TRBD1 (5 bases). CDR1 and CDR2 (germline): MDHEN, SYDVKM. The CDR3 contains 14 residues. Trimming pared 7 bases from V and 1 base from J, leaving 13 bases between.

The V gene is TRBV10-3, the J gene TRBJ1-2, with TRBD1 as a possible D gene (6 bases). The V and J ends lost 2 bases and 6 bases respectively, with 19 bases between them. Germline-derived CDR1 and CDR2 are ENHRY and SYGVKD. The CDR3 loop spans 16 amino acids. CDR3 amino acids: CAISENIYGGNHGYTF. The DNA for the CDR3 is TGTGCCATCAGTGAGAACATCTATGGGGGCAACCATGGCTACACCTTC.

The V gene is TRBV6-1, the J gene TRBJ1-3; TRBD1 matches 10 bases. Looked up from germline, CDR1 is MNHNS and CDR2 is SASEGT. Unmatched junction bases numbered 4, after V lost 6 bases and J lost 2 bases. The CDR3 is made up of 15 amino acids. Here the CDR3 reads CASSGTGVTGNTIYF. CDR3 DNA: TGTGCCAGCAGCGGGACAGGGGTCACTGGAAACACCATATATTTT.